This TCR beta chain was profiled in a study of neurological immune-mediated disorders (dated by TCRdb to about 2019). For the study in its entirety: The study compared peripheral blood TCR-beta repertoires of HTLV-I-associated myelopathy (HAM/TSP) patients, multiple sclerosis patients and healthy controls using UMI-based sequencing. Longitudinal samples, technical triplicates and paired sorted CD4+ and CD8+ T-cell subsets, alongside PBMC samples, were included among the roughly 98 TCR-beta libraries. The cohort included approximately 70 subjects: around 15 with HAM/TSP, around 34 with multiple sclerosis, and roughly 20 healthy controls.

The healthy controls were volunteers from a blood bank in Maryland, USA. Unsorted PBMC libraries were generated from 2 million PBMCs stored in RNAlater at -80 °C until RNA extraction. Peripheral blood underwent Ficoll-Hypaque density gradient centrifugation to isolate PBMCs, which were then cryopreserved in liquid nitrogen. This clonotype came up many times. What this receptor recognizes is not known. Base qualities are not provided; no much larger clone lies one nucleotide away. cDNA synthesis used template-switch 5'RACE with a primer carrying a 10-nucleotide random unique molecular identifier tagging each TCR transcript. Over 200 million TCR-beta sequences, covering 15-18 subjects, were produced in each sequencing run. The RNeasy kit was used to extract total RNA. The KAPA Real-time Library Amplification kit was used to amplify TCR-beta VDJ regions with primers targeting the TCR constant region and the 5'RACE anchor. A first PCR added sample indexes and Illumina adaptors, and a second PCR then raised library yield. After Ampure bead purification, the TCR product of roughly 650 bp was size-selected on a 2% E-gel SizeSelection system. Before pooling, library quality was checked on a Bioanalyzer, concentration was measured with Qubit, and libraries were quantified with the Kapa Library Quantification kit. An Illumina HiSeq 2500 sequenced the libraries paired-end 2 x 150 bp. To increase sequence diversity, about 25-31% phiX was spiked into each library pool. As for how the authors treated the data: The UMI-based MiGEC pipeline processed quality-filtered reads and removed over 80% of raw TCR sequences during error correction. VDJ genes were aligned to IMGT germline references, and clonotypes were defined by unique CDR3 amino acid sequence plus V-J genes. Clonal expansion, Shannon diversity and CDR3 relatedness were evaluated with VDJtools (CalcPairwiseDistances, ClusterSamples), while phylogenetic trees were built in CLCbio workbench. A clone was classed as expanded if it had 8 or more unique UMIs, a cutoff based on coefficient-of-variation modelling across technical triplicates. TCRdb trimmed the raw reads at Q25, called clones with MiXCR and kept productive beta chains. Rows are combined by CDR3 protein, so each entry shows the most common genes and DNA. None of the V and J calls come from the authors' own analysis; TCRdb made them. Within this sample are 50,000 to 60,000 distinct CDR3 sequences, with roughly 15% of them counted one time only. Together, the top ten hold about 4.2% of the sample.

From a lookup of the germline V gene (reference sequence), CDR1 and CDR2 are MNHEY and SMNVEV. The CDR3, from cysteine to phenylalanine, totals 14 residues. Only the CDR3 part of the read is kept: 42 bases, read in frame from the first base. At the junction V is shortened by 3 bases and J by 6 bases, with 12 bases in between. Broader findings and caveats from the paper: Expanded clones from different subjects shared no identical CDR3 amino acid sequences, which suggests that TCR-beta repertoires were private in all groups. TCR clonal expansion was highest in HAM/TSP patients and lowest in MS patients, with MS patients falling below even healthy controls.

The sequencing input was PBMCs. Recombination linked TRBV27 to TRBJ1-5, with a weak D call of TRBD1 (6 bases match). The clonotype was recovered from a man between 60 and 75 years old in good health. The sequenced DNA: TGTGCCAGCAGTTTCCAGGGGAAGGCTCAGCCCCAGCATTTT. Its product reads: CASSFQGKAQPQHF.